These T cell receptor beta chains were read from a single sample in a study of blood T cell repertoires in COVID-19. TCRdb's copy holds only in-frame clones and misses some; the assay was immunoSEQ multiplex PCR. The data contain approximately 97,000 clones, more than 75% of them seen just once; the ten biggest clones take up about 3%. The sample was peripheral blood. Source of these receptors: a man aged 45-60 years with active or convalescent COVID-19. The CDR3 runs from the conserved cysteine through the conserved F or W. The D gene is left open where the match is weak.

D	V	length	J	CDR3	DNA
TRBD1	TRBV11-2	14	TRBJ1-2	CASSSQTGIYGYTF	TGTGCCAGCAGCTCGCAGACAGGGATCTATGGCTACACCTTC
TRBD2	TRBV19	14	TRBJ2-7	CASSRMRREDEQYF	TGTGCCAGTAGTCGCATGCGACGGGAGGACGAGCAGTACTTC
TRBD1	TRBV5-4	14	TRBJ2-2	CASSRTGDTGELFF	TGTGCCAGCAGCCGGACAGGGGACACCGGGGAGCTGTTTTTT
TRBD2	TRBV11-2	16	TRBJ2-3	CASSLGGTIRTDTQYF	TGTGCCAGCAGCTTAGGGGGGACTATCCGCACAGATACGCAGTATTTT
-	TRBV6-2/TRBV6-3	14	TRBJ2-7	CASSYETGSYEQYF	TGTGCCAGCAGTTATGAGACAGGTTCCTACGAGCAGTACTTC
TRBD1	TRBV6-1	19	TRBJ1-2	CASSEAHPSKGGRNYGYTF	TGTGCCAGCAGTGAGGCCCATCCATCCAAAGGGGGCCGGAACTATGGCTACACCTTC
-	TRBV7-9	13	TRBJ1-5	CASSSQEDQPQHF	TGTGCCAGCAGCTCACAGGAAGATCAGCCCCAGCATTTT
-	TRBV28	14	TRBJ2-2	CASYSGQNTGELFF	TGTGCCTCTTACTCCGGACAGAACACCGGGGAGCTGTTTTTT
-	TRBV6-1	13	TRBJ1-5	CASSEEGRQPQHF	TGTGCCAGCAGTGAAGAGGGGAGGCAGCCCCAGCATTTT
-	TRBV10-3	13	TRBJ1-5	CAISESGGQPQHF	TGTGCCATCAGTGAGTCGGGGGGTCAGCCCCAGCATTTT